This is a list of T cell receptor beta chains from one sample in a study of blood T cells in healthy people across ages. TCRdb itself ran the 5' RACE reads through MiXCR, one entry per CDR3 protein. The table shows 1.5 million to 2 million distinct CDR3 sequences, with under 30% occurring only once. Sequencing used blood. All receptors derive from a young woman in good health. The conserved cysteine and the conserved F or W are not part of the CDR3 here. The D gene is left open where the match is weak.

-	TRBV12-3/TRBV12-4	TRBJ1-5	ASSGQGFDPQH
-	TRBV6-2/TRBV6-3	TRBJ2-3	ASFRTATDTQY
TRBD1	TRBV24-1	TRBJ2-5	ATSDATGVLGQTQY
TRBD2	TRBV29-1	TRBJ2-1	SAEGGGDYNEQF
-	TRBV11-2	TRBJ2-7	ASSYGEASYEQY
-	TRBV9	TRBJ2-2	ASSHGTDRGIGELF
TRBD2	TRBV6-1	TRBJ2-7	ASIGTSGSWNYEQY
-	TRBV19	-	ASSIGGRAPDSRRYIQY
-	TRBV13	TRBJ2-5	ASSSMMGETQY
TRBD2	TRBV7-2	TRBJ2-1	ASSLAGTSEGHEQF
-	TRBV29-1	TRBJ2-5	SVQREQETQY
-	TRBV5-5	TRBJ1-4	ASSPPGETNEKLF
TRBD1	TRBV6-4	TRBJ1-1	ASIEEGDRPYTEAF
-	TRBV20-1	TRBJ1-1	SSPRLNTEAF
TRBD1	TRBV12-3/TRBV12-4	TRBJ2-7	ASSQTGVGQY
-	TRBV7-6	TRBJ1-6	ASSSLEADNSPLH
-	TRBV5-1	TRBJ2-7	VSSLNSYEQY
TRBD1	TRBV29-1	TRBJ2-5	SVGPGTVGRETQY
-	TRBV12-3/TRBV12-4	TRBJ1-6	ASSAASSSSYNSPLH